This is a list of T cell receptor beta chains from one sample in a study of blood T cell repertoires in COVID-19. Generated by immunoSEQ multiplex PCR, the TCRdb table keeps only in-frame clones and is missing some. There are over 300,000 clones in the sample; 89% occur only once, and under 7.5% lies in the top ten. The source material was peripheral blood. These receptors originate from a man aged 18 to 29 who had recovered from COVID-19. CDR3s include the opening cysteine and the closing phenylalanine or tryptophan. Fields, in order: J gene, D gene, clone size, V gene, CDR3 protein, CDR3 DNA. D genes are given only for firm matches. Part of the rows lack a size; the others show once, few, many or a class for expanded clones.

>TRBJ1-3|TRBD1|-|TRBV6-5
CASSYFQGAENTIYF
TGTGCCAGCAGTTACTTTCAGGGGGCTGAAAACACCATATATTTT
>TRBJ2-1|-|-|TRBV19
CASSPITLYNEQFF
TGTGCCAGTAGTCCTATAACCCTCTACAATGAGCAGTTCTTC
>TRBJ2-7|TRBD1|-|TRBV14
CASSLWTGFGSYEQYF
TGTGCCAGCAGCCTTTGGACAGGTTTTGGCTCCTACGAGCAGTACTTC
>TRBJ1-4|-|-|TRBV7-2
CASSLPQGTNEKLFF
TGTGCCAGCAGCTTACCACAGGGAACTAATGAAAAACTGTTTTTT
>TRBJ1-1|-|-|TRBV3-1/TRBV3-2
CASSLHDPGTEAFF
TGTGCCAGCAGCCTACACGACCCGGGGACTGAAGCTTTCTTT
>TRBJ1-4|-|-|TRBV19
CASHRAQTRRGNEKLFF
TGTGCCAGTCACCGGGCCCAGACCCGAAGGGGTAATGAAAAACTGTTTTTT
>TRBJ2-7|-|-|TRBV2
CASYRVGLYEQYF
TGTGCCAGCTACAGGGTGGGGTTATACGAGCAGTACTTC
>TRBJ1-2|-|-|TRBV7-2
CASSLVAGLNYGYTF
TGTGCCAGCAGCTTAGTGGCAGGGCTCAACTATGGCTACACCTTC
>TRBJ2-7|-|-|TRBV6-6
CASSKQGEQYF
TGTGCCAGCAGTAAACAGGGTGAACAGTACTTC
>TRBJ1-2|-|-|TRBV19
CASSLADKNYGYTF
TGTGCCAGTAGCCTGGCTGACAAGAACTATGGCTACACCTTC
>TRBJ1-3|TRBD1|-|TRBV6-6
CASSYSQGLAGNTIYF
TGTGCCAGCAGTTACTCACAGGGGCTTGCTGGAAACACCATATATTTT
>TRBJ1-5|-|-|TRBV7-8
CASSAGRGQPQHF
TGTGCCAGCAGCGCAGGTCGGGGTCAGCCCCAGCATTTT
>TRBJ2-1|-|-|TRBV6-5
CASSYSRGSYNEQFF
TGTGCCAGCAGTTACTCAAGGGGCTCCTACAATGAGCAGTTCTTC
>TRBJ2-1|-|once|TRBV24-1
CATKSRRSSYNEQFF
TGTGCCACCAAGTCTCGAAGGAGCTCCTACAATGAGCAGTTCTTC
>TRBJ2-7|TRBD1|once|TRBV2
CASRVGTAYEQYF
TGTGCCAGCAGAGTCGGGACAGCCTACGAGCAGTACTTC
>TRBJ2-3|-|-|TRBV29-1
CSVDDSRTDTQYF
TGCAGCGTTGATGACAGCCGCACAGATACGCAGTATTTT
>TRBJ2-7|-|-|TRBV5-8
CASSFAEGLGVYEQYF
TGTGCCAGCAGCTTCGCCGAGGGACTGGGCGTTTACGAGCAGTACTTC
>TRBJ2-1|TRBD1|-|TRBV11-3
CASSNQGASYNEQFF
TGTGCCAGCAGCAATCAGGGGGCCTCCTACAATGAGCAGTTCTTC
>TRBJ2-2|TRBD1|-|TRBV14
CASSRWGDRGPGELFF
TGTGCCAGCAGCCGTTGGGGGGACAGGGGACCCGGGGAGCTGTTTTTT
>TRBJ2-6|TRBD1|-|TRBV19
CASRRGRANVLTF
TGTGCCAGTAGGAGGGGGCGGGCCAACGTCCTGACTTTC
>TRBJ1-4|-|-|TRBV3-1/TRBV3-2
CASSQDLGGRDEKLFF
TGTGCCAGCAGCCAAGATCTGGGGGGGAGGGATGAAAAACTGTTTTTT
>TRBJ1-2|-|-|TRBV7-3
CASSLTRLSSYTF
TGTGCCAGCAGCTTAACGCGATTGAGCAGCTACACCTTC
>TRBJ1-1|TRBD1|-|TRBV15
CATSDRGRNTEAFF
TGTGCCACCAGCGACAGGGGGAGGAACACTGAAGCTTTCTTT
>TRBJ2-2|TRBD1|-|TRBV27
CASGIMDRGFPNTGELFF
TGTGCCAGTGGAATAATGGACAGGGGATTTCCGAACACCGGGGAGCTGTTTTTT
>TRBJ1-2|-|-|TRBV5-4
CASSLTGKWANYGYTF
TGTGCCAGCAGCTTGACAGGAAAGTGGGCTAACTATGGCTACACCTTC
>TRBJ2-1|TRBD1|once|TRBV18
CASSPWDSSYNEQFF
TGTGCCAGCTCACCCTGGGACAGCTCCTACAATGAGCAGTTCTTC
>TRBJ2-3|-|once|TRBV19
CASSIDPGGEDTQYF
TGTGCCAGTAGTATAGACCCAGGAGGGGAAGATACGCAGTATTTT
>TRBJ2-2|-|-|TRBV3-1/TRBV3-2
CASSLSAGELFF
TGTGCCAGCAGCCTTAGTGCCGGGGAGCTGTTTTTT